This entry lists 32 T cell receptor beta chains sequenced from one sample in a study of CD8+CD57+ T cells in acquired aplastic anemia (dated by TCRdb to between 2018 and 2020). The listed sequencing device is Illumina HiSeq 2000. TCR beta VDJ combination and CDR3 sequence profiling used genomic DNA as the template. TCRdb handled the public reads itself, with Q25 trimming in fastp and clone calling in MiXCR, and kept productive beta chains. Each record represents a unique CDR3 protein, reported with the most common genes and DNA among its rows. The table for this sample lists about 190,000 distinct CDR3 sequences; roughly half of them were counted only once. The ten largest make up 15% to 20% of the sample. Sequencing was carried out using sorted CD4+, CD8+, or CD8+CD57+ T cells (not recorded which) from PBMCs. The receptors come from a human donor in good health, serving as a control.

This clonotype was detected ten times or more. This sequence joins TRBV28 and TRBJ2-1; D uncertain. V was clipped by 4 bases and J by 0 bases, with 13 bases between them. CDR1 MDHEN and CDR2 SYDVKM come from the germline V gene. This CDR3 has 16 amino acids. CDR3 in DNA: TGTGCCAGCAGTTCAGCGCAGGCAAGCTCCTACAATGAGCAGTTCTTC. This sequence encodes CASSSAQASSYNEQFF.

The J gene is TRBJ2-1, the V gene TRBV15; maybe TRBD2 (7 bases). V was clipped by 0 bases and J by 6 bases, with 12 bases between them. Germline assignment: CDR1 LNHNV and CDR2 YYDKDF (reference sequence). This CDR3 contains 15 residues. The CDR3 spells CATSRDGGAVNEQFF. The CDR3 DNA sequence: TGTGCCACCAGCAGAGATGGGGGGGCAGTCAATGAGCAGTTCTTC. The variable domain in full, completed from reference TRBV15 and TRBJ2-1, reads DAMVIQNPRYQVTQFGKPVTLSCSQTLNHNVMYWYQQKSSQAPKLLFHYYDKDFNNEADTPDNFQSRRPNTSFCFLDIRSPGLGDTAMYLCATSRDGGAVNEQFFGPGTRLTVL.

The rearrangement links TRBV7-3 to TRBJ2-5; maybe TRBD2 (6 bases). With 5 bases removed from V and 4 bases from J, the gap between germline ends came to 14 bases. CDR3 length: 14 amino acids. Germline values: CDR1 SGHTA, CDR2 FQGTGA. The CDR3 reads CASSRNLEGETQYF. The CDR3 DNA is TGTGCCAGCAGCCGCAACTTGGAGGGAGAGACCCAGTACTTC.

As concerns this clonotype: This may arise from a read error, as a much more abundant clone is one base away. V usage is TRBV19 and J usage is TRBJ1-1; TRBD1 is a possible D gene (6 bases). Germline V gives CDR1 LNHDA, CDR2 SQIVND (reference sequence). The CDR3 spans 14 residues. CDR3 DNA: TGTGCCAGTGGTATAATGGGGGCTGGGACTGAAGCTTTCTTT. Protein sequence: CASGIMGAGTEAFF.

In this sample, this clonotype turned up many times. The chain couples TRBV12-3 or TRBV12-4 to TRBJ2-7, with 8 bases fitting TRBD1. After removal of 5 bases from V and 1 base from J, the junction contained 4 bases not matched to a gene. This CDR3 contains 14 residues. CDR3 in DNA: TGTGCCAGCAGTCGACAGGGGAATTCCTACGAGCAGTACTTC. Encoded protein: CASSRQGNSYEQYF.

CDR3 nucleotide sequence: TGTGCCAGCAGTGAGACTAGCGGTGAGCAGTACTTC. Protein product: CASSETSGEQYF. The chain joins TRBV12-3 or TRBV12-4 to TRBJ2-7; 9 positions agree with TRBD2. This CDR3 contains 12 residues. Trimming removed 5 bases from V and 7 bases from J; junction bases left unmatched: 3.

There are a few counts of this clonotype. J is TRBJ2-3 and V is TRBV28, with 7 bases fitting TRBD1. V lost 5 bases, J lost 6 bases, and 17 bases stayed unmatched. Germline V gene lookup returns CDR1 MDHEN and CDR2 SYDVKM. The CDR3 runs 17 residues. CDR3: CASSVRVMGQFRDTQYF. In DNA, the CDR3 is TGTGCCAGCAGTGTCCGAGTAATGGGACAGTTCAGGGATACGCAGTATTTT.

This clonotype was picked up a small number of times. The chain carries TRBV20-1 and TRBJ2-3; 7 bases map to TRBD1. CDR1 is DFQATT and CDR2 is SNEGSKA in the germline V gene (reference sequence). The CDR3 has 13 amino acids. After removal of 5 bases from V and 4 bases from J, the junction contained 6 bases not matched to a gene. The chain's CDR3 is CSARQGAADTQYF. The CDR3, as DNA: TGCAGTGCTCGACAGGGAGCGGCAGATACGCAGTATTTT.

In its sample, this clonotype was seen a few times. The chain combines TRBV18 with TRBJ1-5; 10 nucleotides agree with TRBD1. V dropped 4 bases and J dropped 5; count of bases not matched to a gene: 2. Germline V gene data show CDR1 as KGHSH and CDR2 as LQKENI. CDR3 length: 14 amino acids. CDR3 region: CASSLGTGDQPQHF. The CDR3, as DNA: TGTGCCAGCTCACTAGGGACAGGGGATCAGCCCCAGCATTTT.

This chain connects TRBV7-2 to TRBJ2-2; 10 positions match TRBD1. CDR3 length: 15 residues. V lost 5 bases, J lost 5 bases, and 5 bases stayed unmatched. Germline assignment: CDR1 SGHTA and CDR2 FQGNSA. CDR3 loop: CASSPRTGGTGELFF. The CDR3 nucleotides read TGTGCCAGCAGCCCTCGGACAGGGGGGACCGGGGAGCTGTTTTTT.

In this sample, this clonotype turned up many times. The chain recombines TRBV4-1 with TRBJ2-2; D uncertain. CDR3 size: 17 residues. V was trimmed by 1 base and J by 3 bases, leaving 15 bases between them. Germline assignment: CDR1 MGHRA and CDR2 YSYEKL. The CDR3 protein is CASSQVNMGLDTGELFF. The CDR3 nucleotides are TGCGCCAGCAGCCAAGTTAATATGGGTTTGGACACCGGGGAGCTGTTTTTT.

This clonotype came up a few times. With a much larger clone just one base away, this may be a read error. The genes are TRBV19 and TRBJ2-5; 10 bases line up with TRBD1. V gave up 5 bases and J gave up 5 bases; unmatched junction bases: 8. The CDR3 totals 15 residues. Germline loops: CDR1 LNHDA, CDR2 SQIVND (reference sequence). The CDR3 region is CASSAQRTGGETQYF. In DNA, the CDR3 is TGTGCCAGTAGTGCCCAGAGGACAGGGGGGGAGACCCAGTACTTC.

The chain joins TRBV7-9 to TRBJ2-7, with D possibly being TRBD2 (5 bases). V was trimmed by 4 bases and J by 2 bases, leaving 9 bases between them. The CDR3 length is 13 residues. Germline V lookup: CDR1 SEHNR, CDR2 FQNEAQ (reference sequence). This CDR3 is CASSYSETYEQYF. CDR3 in DNA: TGTGCCAGCAGCTATAGCGAAACCTACGAGCAGTACTTC.

The chain has TRBV12-3 or TRBV12-4 and TRBJ2-5; D perhaps matches TRBD2 (6 bases). CDR3 size: 16 residues. V dropped 3 bases and J dropped 1 base, with 15 bases sitting between them. Here the CDR3 reads CASSLGGSGGQETQYF. In DNA, the CDR3 is TGTGCCAGCAGTTTGGGGGGTTCCGGCGGCCAAGAGACCCAGTACTTC.

The rearrangement links TRBV2 to TRBJ2-7; the match to TRBD1 covers 12 bases. The CDR3 is 14 residues long. Trimming at V came to 4 bases and at J to 6 bases, leaving 4 bases not matched to a gene. Looked up from germline, CDR1 is SNHLY and CDR2 is FYNNEI. This CDR3 is CASSAGQGASEQYF. Here the CDR3 DNA reads TGTGCCAGCAGTGCGGGACAGGGGGCTTCCGAGCAGTACTTC.

Turning to this clonotype: This CDR3 fails to terminate in the conserved phenylalanine or tryptophan, so it likely reflects a read error. Because the CDR3's place on the DNA is in doubt, the DNA is left out and the CDR3 is given as listed by TCRdb. The rearrangement joins TRBV4-2 to TRBJ2-2; TRBD1, the table's D call, lacks a check against the DNA. CDR1 is LGHNA and CDR2 is YNFKEQ in the germline V gene. The CDR3 totals 8 residues, both ends included. This chain's CDR3 is CASSQGQG.

The rearrangement joins TRBV9 to TRBJ2-6, with D perhaps TRBD2 (5 bases). The V end was cut by 3 bases, the J end by 0 bases, with 10 bases between. Germline V lookup: CDR1 SGDLS, CDR2 YYNGEE. The CDR3 covers 16 residues. CDR3 sequence (DNA): TGTGCCAGCAGCGGGTTACGGGGCTCTGGGGCCAACGTCCTGACTTTC. Translating gives CASSGLRGSGANVLTF. Looking up the rest from reference TRBV9 and TRBJ2-6 gives the full variable domain: DSGVTQTPKHLITATGQRVTLRCSPRSGDLSVYWYQQSLDQGLQFLIQYYNGEERAKGNILERFSAQQFPDLHSELNLSSLELGDSALYFCASSGLRGSGANVLTFGAGSRLTVL.

The gene calls are TRBV7-2 and TRBJ2-5, with D hard to call. From germline, CDR1 is SGHTA and CDR2 FQGNSA. With 2 bases removed from V and 3 bases from J, the gap between germline ends came to 16 bases. This CDR3 is 16 amino acids long. CDR3: CASSLNVGVLKETQYF. The CDR3 nucleotides are TGTGCCAGCAGCTTAAATGTTGGAGTATTAAAAGAGACCCAGTACTTC.

V usage is TRBV7-9 and J usage is TRBJ2-7; the D is unclear. Trimming pared 1 base from V and 7 bases from J, leaving 14 bases between. This CDR3 has 14 residues. Germline V CDR1 and CDR2: SEHNR, FQNEAQ (reference sequence). The CDR3 protein is CASSLGGSRGEQYF. CDR3 DNA: TGTGCCAGCAGCTTAGGGGGTAGCCGAGGAGAGCAGTACTTC.

V usage is TRBV9 and J usage is TRBJ1-2; D not certain. Per the germline V gene, CDR1 is SGDLS and CDR2 is YYNGEE. With 2 bases removed from V and 3 bases from J, the gap between germline ends came to 17 bases. This CDR3 has 16 amino acids. For the CDR3, the DNA is TGTGCCAGCAGCGTTGGGATAGGTTTGCGGGACTATGGCTACACCTTC. It translates to CASSVGIGLRDYGYTF.

There are many counts of this clonotype. The V and J genes are TRBV7-6 and TRBJ2-1; 9 bases map to TRBD1. Germline CDR1 reads SGHVS; CDR2 reads FNYEAQ. This CDR3 has 14 residues. Trimming took 5 bases from V and 6 from J; bases not matched to a gene: 5. The CDR3 region is CASSPRDRVNEQFF. CDR3 DNA sequence: TGTGCCAGCAGCCCGAGGGACAGGGTCAATGAGCAGTTCTTC.

In this sample, this clonotype turned up once. The conserved final phenylalanine or tryptophan is absent from the CDR3, which likely points to a read error. The chain has TRBV7-3 and TRBJ2-5, with 7 bases identical to TRBD1. Germline V gene lookup returns CDR1 SGHTA and CDR2 FQGTGA. CDR3 length: 14 residues. The CDR3 spells CAGSPSAGGETQYS. The CDR3 coding sequence is TGTGCCGGCAGCCCATCGGCAGGGGGAGAGACCCAGTACTCC.

This clonotype occurred many times. The genes are TRBV7-9 and TRBJ1-4; 7 nucleotides align to TRBD1. Germline V gene lookup returns CDR1 SEHNR and CDR2 FQNEAQ (reference sequence). The CDR3 is 17 residues long. The J segment lost 0 bases and the V segment lost 4 bases, leaving 8 bases of the junction unmatched. The chain's CDR3 is CASSSWGTEPTNEKLFF. The CDR3 region has the DNA TGTGCCAGCAGCTCATGGGGGACAGAGCCAACTAATGAAAAACTGTTTTTT. Full variable domain (outside the CDR3, taken from reference TRBV7-9 and TRBJ1-4): DTGVSQNPRHKITKRGQNVTFRCDPISEHNRLYWYRQTLGQGPEFLTYFQNEAQLEKSRLLSDRFSAERPKGSFSTLEIQRTEQGDSAMYLCASSSWGTEPTNEKLFFGSGTQLSVL.

This clonotype showed up many times. This chain uses TRBV5-8 with TRBJ2-1, with a weak D call TRBD1 (5 bases). CDR3 length: 15 residues. Germline V CDR1 and CDR2: SGHTS, YDEGEE. Deletions cut 5 bases from V and 5 bases from J, with 17 bases between. This chain's CDR3 is CASRPAGIPNNEQFF. CDR3 sequence (DNA): TGTGCCAGCAGGCCCGCAGGGATCCCTAACAATGAGCAGTTCTTC.

This rearrangement joins TRBV7-8 to TRBJ2-3; D unclear. The CDR3 is 13 amino acids. V was pared by 6 bases and J by 2 bases, with 9 bases between. Germline assignment: CDR1 SGHVS and CDR2 FQNEAQ. DNA for the CDR3: TGTGCCAGCAGTGAGACGAACACAGATACGCAGTATTTT. Encoded protein: CASSETNTDTQYF. Based on the CDR3 plus reference TRBV7-8 and TRBJ2-3, the full variable domain is GAGVSQSPRYKVAKRGQDVALRCDPISGHVSLFWYQQALGQGPEFLTYFQNEAQLDKSGLPSDRFFAERPEGSVSTLKIQRTQQEDSAVYLCASSETNTDTQYFGPGTRLTVL.

The V and J genes are TRBV20-1 and TRBJ2-1; 8 bases match TRBD1. The CDR3 covers 11 residues. Germline V gives CDR1 DFQATT, CDR2 SNEGSKA (reference sequence). The CDR3 nucleotides are TGCGCAGGACAGGGTTACAATGAGCAGTTCTTC. As protein: CAGQGYNEQFF.

This clonotype was seen a few times. The gene calls are TRBV7-3 and TRBJ2-5; 9 bases fit TRBD1. Germline lookup yields CDR1 SGHTA and CDR2 FQGTGA. Unmatched junction bases numbered 7, after V lost 4 bases and J lost 7 bases. The CDR3 sequence is 14 residues long. The CDR3 spells CASSSQGATGTQYF. The CDR3 region has the DNA TGTGCCAGCAGCTCACAGGGGGCAACGGGGACCCAGTACTTC.

The chain uses TRBV7-9 and TRBJ2-1; no clear D gene. The germline CDR1 and CDR2 sequences are SEHNR and FQNEAQ (reference sequence). Trimming took 5 bases from V and 9 from J, leaving 11 bases between them. CDR3 size: 12 residues. CDR3 nucleotides: TGTGCCAGCAGCGCATTTCAGAGTGAGCAGTTCTTC. Translated, it gives CASSAFQSEQFF. Using reference TRBV7-9 and TRBJ2-1 for the parts outside the CDR3, the full variable domain is DTGVSQNPRHKITKRGQNVTFRCDPISEHNRLYWYRQTLGQGPEFLTYFQNEAQLEKSRLLSDRFSAERPKGSFSTLEIQRTEQGDSAMYLCASSAFQSEQFFGPGTRLTVL.

A word on this clonotype: This may arise from a read error, as a much more abundant clone is one base away. The rearrangement links TRBV10-2 to TRBJ2-7, with a possible D match to TRBD2 (6 bases). Looked up from germline, CDR1 is WSHSY and CDR2 is SAAADI. This CDR3 comprises 17 residues. The CDR3 protein is CASSDPMGGQNSYEQYF. The DNA for the CDR3 is TGTGCCAGCAGCGACCCGATGGGGGGTCAGAACTCCTACGAGCAGTACTTC.

Concerning this clonotype: A read error may be the cause here, since a much bigger clone is one base away. The chain joins TRBV29-1 to TRBJ2-7, with 10 positions matching TRBD1. CDR1 and CDR2 from the germline V gene are SQVTM and ANQGSEA. This CDR3 spans 14 amino acids. The CDR3 reads CSVGGTGVSYGQYF. As DNA, the CDR3 is TGCAGCGTTGGTGGGACAGGGGTCTCCTACGGGCAGTACTTC.

DNA of the CDR3: TGCAGTGCTCTCGGGGTAGCGGGGCCTGAGCAGTTCTTC. Protein sequence: CSALGVAGPEQFF. The genes are TRBV20-1 and TRBJ2-1, with TRBD2 identical over 8 bases. V lost 5 bases to trimming and J lost 9 bases; unmatched junction nucleotides: 9. CDR1 and CDR2 from the germline V gene are DFQATT and SNEGSKA (reference sequence). The CDR3 length is 13 residues.

J is TRBJ1-2 and V is TRBV2, with 8 bases lining up with TRBD1. This CDR3 has 13 residues. Germline values: CDR1 SNHLY, CDR2 FYNNEI. Trimming cost V 5 bases and J 8 bases; bases outside gene matches: 7. The CDR3 sequence: CASSQQGVEGYTF. CDR3 DNA sequence: TGTGCCAGCAGTCAACAGGGGGTGGAAGGCTACACCTTC.